The T cell receptor (beta chain) described here comes from a study of cytomegalovirus exposure and HLA in healthy donors. General observations from the study: A few CMV-associated chains were confirmed in vitro to be specific for CMV antigens.

Measured with immunoSEQ multiplex PCR; TCRdb has only the in-frame clones, and not every one. This sample carries 90,000 to 120,000 clones, approximately 96% of them seen once, and the ten largest clones take 0.67%. Comment on this clone: Its antigen remains unidentified.

The CDR3 consists of 13 residues. CDR1 and CDR2 from the germline V gene are LNHDA and SQIVND (reference sequence). V shed 7 bases, J shed 4 bases, and the junction held 5 bases outside the gene matches. V gene TRBV19 combines with J gene TRBJ2-7; 9 nucleotides match TRBD2. This sequence originates from a woman aged 18-35 years in good health and CMV-seronegative. Sequenced: PBMCs. CDR3 sequence reads: CASKVAGAYEQYF. CDR3 nucleotide sequence: TGTGCCAGTAAAGTAGCGGGGGCATACGAGCAGTACTTC.